The 2 T cell receptor beta chains given below trace back to one sample, sequenced in a study of T cells in Graves' hyperthyroidism and ophthalmopathy. What was amplified from RNA transcripts were TCR beta CDR3 regions. The primer set for the first-round RT-PCR of the TCR CDR3 was HTBI. TCRdb reprocessed the multiplex PCR reads with MiXCR, giving one entry per CDR3 protein. The sample lists 500,000 to 650,000 distinct CDR3 sequences, roughly 18% occurring once. Sample: blood. These receptors came from a woman aged 18-29 years with Graves' ophthalmopathy.

This clonotype was recorded once. The junction departs from the called germline gene at one end, perhaps through a read error. The chain employs TRBV28 and TRBJ1-2; 12 positions agree with TRBD1. There are 17 residues in the CDR3. Germline CDR1 and CDR2: MDHEN and SYDVKM. The CDR3 spells CVSSDIGTGGWNYGYTF. The CDR3 nucleotides read TGTGTCAGCAGTGACATAGGGACAGGGGGCTGGAACTATGGCTACACCTTC.

This clonotype was found a few times. The chain uses TRBV11-2 and TRBJ2-2, with 14 bases lining up with TRBD2. CDR1 is SGHAT, CDR2 FQNNGV, per germline. V gave up 0 bases and J gave up 6 bases; unmatched junction bases: 0. The CDR3 extends over 16 amino acids. CDR3 loop: CASSLEGLAGAGELFF. CDR3 bases: TGTGCCAGCAGCTTAGAGGGACTAGCGGGAGCCGGGGAGCTGTTTTTT.